The present T cell receptor (beta chain) was sequenced within a study of a mutant IDH1 vaccine in newly diagnosed glioma. Across the whole study: Patients were started on vaccination 4-6 weeks after radiotherapy alone, or with temozolomide cycles. The therapy given earlier, which was standard therapy, consisted of radiotherapy, temozolomide, or both, and most of the patients received both. Findings and limits, study-wide: Pseudoprogression apparently tracked independently of changes in top peripheral T cell clonotypes.

Time point given: week 35, safety follow-up. Each vaccine dose was 300 ug of mutant IDH1 20-mer peptide, with topical imiquimod. Donors had new IDH1-mutant astrocytomas of WHO grade 3 or 4 (ATRX-lost). Germline CDR1 and CDR2: MNHNS and SASEGT. This CDR3 region has 14 residues. The V gene lost 7 bases and the J gene lost 4 bases, with 13 bases spanning the gap. Only in-frame clones appear in the TCRdb table, and some are missing; sequencing was by immunoSEQ multiplex PCR. There are around 50,000 clones in the sample; roughly 80% occur only once, and around 4.1% lies in the top ten. With regard to this clone: Antigen specificity is unknown.

The specimen was PBMCs, collected from a glioma patient whose treatment included an IDH1 peptide vaccine. The clonotype was recovered from a woman between 18 and 29 years old with glioma. The gene calls are TRBV6-1 and TRBJ2-2; D not resolved. The CDR3 sequence is CASTGRTTTGELFF. The CDR3 bases are TGTGCCAGCACCGGACGGACGACCACCGGGGAGCTGTTTTTT.